The sequence of this T cell receptor (beta chain) was determined in a study of vaccination and CD4 T cells after COVID-19. Study summary: Spike peptides, overlapping and drawn from SARS-CoV-2, HCoV-NL63, HCoV-OC43 and HCoV-229E, were used to stimulate cells. Controls had a CEFX pool, an HIV-1 Nef pool, or no peptide added.

This CDR3 is built from 15 residues. Losses at the gene ends were 4 bases for V and 0 bases for J; bases not matched to a gene: 1. The germline CDR1 and CDR2 sequences are DFQATT and SNEGSKA (reference sequence). CD4+ T cells that had been cultured provided DNA sequenced with the Oncomine TCR Beta short-read assay. Once CD4+ T cells had been cultured, genomic DNA was extracted from them. TCRdb used MiXCR to reprocess the PCR reads, holding one entry per CDR3 protein. The table records several thousand distinct CDR3 sequences, 30% to 35% of them present only once. Sample treatment: roughly ten-day PBMC culture with coronavirus spike peptide pools or control peptides (ViraFEST assay). This clonotype is medium-sized within its sample. Its antigen remains unidentified.

The origin of this receptor is a human donor who had recovered from COVID-19. The sequencing sample was made of CD4+ T cells from blood, cultured in vitro. The gene calls are TRBV20-1 and TRBJ2-3; the match to TRBD2 covers 13 bases. The CDR3 reads CSAMGLAGSTDTQYF. In nucleotides, the CDR3 is TGCAGTGCTATGGGACTAGCGGGGAGCACAGATACGCAGTATTTT.